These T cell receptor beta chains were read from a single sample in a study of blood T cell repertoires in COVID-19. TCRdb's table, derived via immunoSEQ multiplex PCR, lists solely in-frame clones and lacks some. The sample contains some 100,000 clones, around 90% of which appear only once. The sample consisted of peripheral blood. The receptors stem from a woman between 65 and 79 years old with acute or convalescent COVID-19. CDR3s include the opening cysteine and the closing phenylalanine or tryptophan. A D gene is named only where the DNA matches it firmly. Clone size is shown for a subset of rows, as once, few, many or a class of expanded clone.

CASSPITPRTGAVHEQFF TGTGCCAGCTCACCTATAACACCCCGGACAGGGGCGGTCCATGAGCAGTTCTTC - TRBJ2-1 TRBD1 18 TRBV18
CASSLVSGGNTEAFF TGTGCCAGCAGTTTAGTGTCAGGGGGAAACACTGAAGCTTTCTTT - TRBJ1-1 TRBD1 15 TRBV27
CASSLTTSASTDTQYF TGTGCCAGCAGTTTAACTACTAGCGCGAGCACAGATACGCAGTATTTT few TRBJ2-3 TRBD2 16 TRBV28
CASSNTGIGEQYF TGTGCCAGCAGCAACACAGGGATCGGCGAGCAGTACTTC - TRBJ2-7 - 13 TRBV6-5
CASSAGTSAHEQFF TGTGCCAGCAGCGCCGGGACTAGCGCCCATGAGCAGTTCTTC - TRBJ2-1 TRBD2 14 TRBV9
CASKKGQDTNYGYTF TGCGCCAGCAAAAAGGGACAAGATACTAACTATGGCTACACCTTC - TRBJ1-2 - 15 TRBV5-1
CASSLSGLGTGELFF TGTGCCAGCAGCTTAAGTGGACTTGGCACCGGGGAGCTGTTTTTT - TRBJ2-2 - 15 TRBV7-3
CASSPQPGGDNEQFF TGTGCCAGCTCACCACAGCCGGGAGGGGACAATGAGCAGTTCTTC - TRBJ2-1 TRBD2 15 TRBV18
CASSLLQGSYNEQFF TGTGCCAGCAGCCTACTGCAGGGTTCCTACAATGAGCAGTTCTTC - TRBJ2-1 - 15 TRBV5-5
CASSPSSGTGNYGYTF TGTGCCAGCAGCCCATCGTCGGGGACAGGGAACTATGGCTACACCTTC - TRBJ1-2 TRBD1 16 TRBV11-2
CASSSQRNRGGVLFDQPQHF TGTGCCAGCAGCTCCCAAAGGAATCGTGGGGGGGTGTTATTCGATCAGCCCCAGCATTTT - TRBJ1-5 - 20 TRBV11-3
CASSYRDGFSYEQYF TGTGCCAGCAGTTACCGGGATGGCTTCTCCTACGAGCAGTACTTC - TRBJ2-7 - 15 TRBV6-5
CASSPRFDRGPANEQFF TGCGCCAGCAGCCCGCGGTTCGACAGGGGACCCGCCAATGAGCAGTTCTTC - TRBJ2-1 TRBD1 17 TRBV4-1
CASTPRRGLIEETQYF TGTGCCAGCACCCCCCGTCGGGGTCTTATCGAAGAGACCCAGTACTTC once TRBJ2-5 - 16 TRBV2
CAWSVQANQPQHF TGTGCCTGGAGTGTGCAGGCCAATCAGCCCCAGCATTTT - TRBJ1-5 - 13 TRBV30
CASSFGQFTGELFF TGTGCCAGCAGCTTCGGACAGTTCACCGGGGAGCTGTTTTTT - TRBJ2-2 - 14 TRBV5-5
CASSLFPAEAFF TGTGCCAGCAGTTTATTCCCGGCTGAAGCTTTCTTT - TRBJ1-1 - 12 TRBV28
CASSIGQGAQPQHF TGTGCCAGTAGTATAGGGCAGGGGGCTCAGCCCCAGCATTTT - TRBJ1-5 TRBD1 14 TRBV19
CASTEGAGGYTEAFF TGTGCCAGTACCGAGGGGGCAGGGGGTTACACTGAAGCTTTCTTT - TRBJ1-1 TRBD1 15 TRBV19
CASSLTGNRGTDTQYF TGCGCCAGCAGCTTGACAGGGAACCGGGGCACAGATACGCAGTATTTT - TRBJ2-3 - 16 TRBV5-1
CATSDMDRINEQFF TGTGCCACCAGTGACATGGACAGGATCAATGAGCAGTTCTTC few TRBJ2-1 TRBD1 14 TRBV24-1
CASSQGIGNSNQPQHF TGTGCCAGCAGCCAGGGCATCGGAAATAGCAATCAGCCCCAGCATTTT - TRBJ1-5 - 16 TRBV3-1/TRBV3-2
CASSPVFADTQYF TGTGCCAGCAGCCCGGTTTTTGCAGATACGCAGTATTTT once TRBJ2-3 - 13 TRBV4-2
CASSRASGTDTQYF TGCGCCAGCAGTCGGGCCAGCGGGACGGATACGCAGTATTTT - TRBJ2-3 TRBD2 14 TRBV5-1
CASLLGDRKNTEAFF TGTGCCAGCCTTCTAGGAGACAGAAAAAACACTGAAGCTTTCTTT - TRBJ1-1 - 15 TRBV5-6
CASSIGGTGGTEAFF TGTGCCAGTAGTATAGGGGGGACAGGCGGCACTGAAGCTTTCTTT - TRBJ1-1 TRBD1 15 TRBV19
CASSPRIRATNYGYTF TGTGCCAGCAGCCCCCGAATTCGAGCGACTAACTATGGCTACACCTTC - TRBJ1-2 - 16 TRBV9
CASSAGLAGGQETQYF TGTGCCAGCAGCGCCGGACTAGCGGGAGGACAAGAGACCCAGTACTTC - TRBJ2-5 TRBD2 16 TRBV2
CASSFPRGYNEQFF TGTGCCAGCAGCTTCCCCCGGGGTTACAATGAGCAGTTCTTC - TRBJ2-1 - 14 TRBV7-9
CASSHGLAGEYTGELFF TGTGCCAGCAGCCATGGACTAGCGGGGGAGTACACCGGGGAGCTGTTTTTT - TRBJ2-2 TRBD2 17 TRBV3-1/TRBV3-2
CASSSYHSGTGRYEQYF TGTGCCAGCAGCTCGTATCATTCCGGGACAGGTCGGTACGAGCAGTACTTC - TRBJ2-7 TRBD1 17 TRBV5-4
CASSTPGTGSSSGNTIYF TGTGCCAGCAGCACCCCGGGAACAGGGTCTAGCTCTGGAAACACCATATATTTT - TRBJ1-3 - 18 TRBV21-1
CASAKVRRAVHYGYTF TGTGCCAGCGCCAAGGTCCGCAGGGCTGTTCACTATGGCTACACCTTC - TRBJ1-2 - 16 TRBV7-2
CASSPQGATNEKLFF TGTGCCAGCTCACCACAGGGGGCAACTAATGAAAAACTGTTTTTT - TRBJ1-4 - 15 TRBV18
CASSFRLAGRAFDEQFF TGTGCCAGCAGTTTCCGGCTAGCGGGAAGGGCGTTTGATGAGCAGTTCTTC - TRBJ2-1 TRBD2 17 TRBV27
CATKGLNTEAFF TGTGCCACCAAGGGGTTGAACACTGAAGCTTTCTTT - TRBJ1-1 - 12 TRBV24-1
CASSQVTEGGRSDTQYF TGTGCCAGCAGCCAAGTGACAGAAGGTGGGAGGTCAGATACGCAGTATTTT - TRBJ2-3 - 17 TRBV3-1/TRBV3-2
CASESVQTSSGNTIYF TGTGCCAGCGAGTCCGTCCAAACGAGCTCTGGAAACACCATATATTTT - TRBJ1-3 - 16 TRBV19
CASSRDTANYGYTF TGTGCCAGCAGTCGGGACACCGCTAACTATGGCTACACCTTC - TRBJ1-2 - 14 TRBV2
CASREFSTSGSGEQFF TGTGCCAGCAGAGAGTTTTCAACTAGCGGGAGCGGTGAGCAGTTCTTC - TRBJ2-1 TRBD2 16 TRBV6-4
CASSQGTVSSYEQYF TGTGCCAGCAGCCAAGGGACAGTTAGCTCCTACGAGCAGTACTTC - TRBJ2-7 - 15 TRBV3-1/TRBV3-2
CASSYRLAGDPDTQYF TGTGCCAGCAGCTACAGACTAGCGGGAGACCCAGATACGCAGTATTTT - TRBJ2-3 TRBD2 16 TRBV11-3
CASSPRTSGPGELFF TGTGCCAGCAGCCCGAGGACTAGCGGGCCCGGGGAGCTGTTTTTT few TRBJ2-2 TRBD2 15 TRBV11-2
CASTPGLAPHEQYF TGTGCCAGCACCCCGGGACTAGCGCCTCACGAGCAGTACTTC - TRBJ2-7 TRBD2 14 TRBV27
CASSYPPGQGFNYGYTF TGTGCCAGCAGCTATCCCCCGGGACAGGGATTTAACTATGGCTACACCTTC - TRBJ1-2 TRBD1 17 TRBV13
CASSKGQGNGYTF TGTGCCAGCAGTAAGGGACAGGGGAACGGCTACACCTTC - TRBJ1-2 TRBD1 13 TRBV2
CASSSASSGRHNEQFF TGTGCCAGCAGTTCCGCCTCTAGCGGGAGGCACAATGAGCAGTTCTTC - TRBJ2-1 TRBD2 16 TRBV28
CASSVLAGVSTDTQYF TGTGCCAGCAGCGTACTAGCGGGGGTTAGCACAGATACGCAGTATTTT - TRBJ2-3 TRBD2 16 TRBV9
CASSPGTQSNQPQHF TGCGCCAGCAGCCCCGGGACACAGAGCAATCAGCCCCAGCATTTT - TRBJ1-5 - 15 TRBV5-1
CASRWGGLNTEAFF TGTGCCAGCAGGTGGGGGGGATTGAACACTGAAGCTTTCTTT - TRBJ1-1 - 14 TRBV27
CASSLAPASSGLNEQFF TGCGCCAGCAGCTTGGCCCCCGCGAGTAGCGGGTTGAATGAGCAGTTCTTC - TRBJ2-1 TRBD2 17 TRBV5-1
CASSSRVAYEQYF TGTGCCAGCAGCTCCCGGGTTGCCTACGAGCAGTACTTC - TRBJ2-7 - 13 TRBV7-2
CASSLLGQGARVYNEQFF TGTGCCAGCAGCTTGTTGGGACAGGGGGCGAGGGTTTACAATGAGCAGTTCTTC - TRBJ2-1 TRBD1 18 TRBV5-4
CASIGGAGNTIYF TGTGCCAGCATCGGAGGGGCTGGGAACACCATATATTTT - TRBJ1-3 - 13 TRBV12-3/TRBV12-4
CAWSVDSNQPQHF TGTGCCTGGAGTGTAGACTCCAATCAGCCCCAGCATTTT - TRBJ1-5 - 13 TRBV30
CASRGTGQETQYF TGTGCCAGCAGAGGGACAGGCCAAGAGACCCAGTACTTC - TRBJ2-5 TRBD1 13 TRBV6-5
CASSLKTKTQYF TGTGCCAGCAGCTTAAAAACTAAGACCCAGTACTTC once TRBJ2-5 - 12 TRBV7-3
CASRRGRLGVTEAFF TGTGCCAGCCGGAGGGGACGCCTCGGAGTCACTGAAGCTTTCTTT - TRBJ1-1 - 15 TRBV27